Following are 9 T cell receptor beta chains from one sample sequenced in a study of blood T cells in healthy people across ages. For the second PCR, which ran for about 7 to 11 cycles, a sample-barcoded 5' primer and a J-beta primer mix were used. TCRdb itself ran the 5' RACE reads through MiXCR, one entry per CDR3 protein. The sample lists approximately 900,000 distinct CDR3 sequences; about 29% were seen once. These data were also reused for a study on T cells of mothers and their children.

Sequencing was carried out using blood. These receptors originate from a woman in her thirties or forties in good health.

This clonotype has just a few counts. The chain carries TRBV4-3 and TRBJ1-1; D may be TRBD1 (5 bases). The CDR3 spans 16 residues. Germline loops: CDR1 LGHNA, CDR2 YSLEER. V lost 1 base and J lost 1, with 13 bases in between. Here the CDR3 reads CASSQGHRGGNTEAFF. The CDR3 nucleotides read TGCGCCAGCAGCCAAGGTCATAGGGGCGGGAACACTGAAGCTTTCTTT.

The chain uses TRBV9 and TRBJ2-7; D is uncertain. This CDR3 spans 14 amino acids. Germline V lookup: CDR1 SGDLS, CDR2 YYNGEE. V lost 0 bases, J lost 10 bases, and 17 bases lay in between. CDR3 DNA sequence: TGTGCCAGCAGCGTAGGGCCGCAACAAGACACCCAGTACTTC. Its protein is CASSVGPQQDTQYF.

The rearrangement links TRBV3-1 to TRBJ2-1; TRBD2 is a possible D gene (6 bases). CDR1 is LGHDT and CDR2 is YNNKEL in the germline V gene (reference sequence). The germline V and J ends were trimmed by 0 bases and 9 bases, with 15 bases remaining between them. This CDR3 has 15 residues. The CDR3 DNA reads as TGTGCCAGCAGCCAAGATTTGCTTGGGAGGAGTGAGCAGTTCTTC. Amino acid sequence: CASSQDLLGRSEQFF.

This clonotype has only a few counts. CDR3 nucleotide sequence: TGCGCCAGCAGCGGAATGGACAGGGGTGATGAAAAACTGTTTTTT. It codes for CASSGMDRGDEKLFF. V gene TRBV5-1 combines with J gene TRBJ1-4, with 9 bases fitting TRBD1. The CDR3 loop spans 15 amino acids. Germline values: CDR1 SGHRS, CDR2 YFSETQ. V shed 4 bases and J 6 bases; nucleotides not matched to a gene: 7.

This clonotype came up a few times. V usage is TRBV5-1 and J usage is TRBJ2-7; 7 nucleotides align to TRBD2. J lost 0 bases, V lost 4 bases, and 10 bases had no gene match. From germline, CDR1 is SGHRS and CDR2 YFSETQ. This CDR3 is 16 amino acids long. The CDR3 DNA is TGCGCCAGCAGCATCCAAAGCGGGGTCACCTCCTACGAGCAGTACTTC. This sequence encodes CASSIQSGVTSYEQYF.

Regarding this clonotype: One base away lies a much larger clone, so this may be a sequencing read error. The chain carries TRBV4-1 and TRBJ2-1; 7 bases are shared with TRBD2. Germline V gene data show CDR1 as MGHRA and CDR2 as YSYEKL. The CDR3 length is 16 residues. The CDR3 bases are TGCGCCGGCAGCCAAGTCGAGCGGGGAGCCTACAATGAGCAGTTCTTC. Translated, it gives CAGSQVERGAYNEQFF.

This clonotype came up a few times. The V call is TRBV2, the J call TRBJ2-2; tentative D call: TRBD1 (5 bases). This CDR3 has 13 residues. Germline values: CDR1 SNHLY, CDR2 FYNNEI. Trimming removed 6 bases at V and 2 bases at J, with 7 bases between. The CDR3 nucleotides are TGTGCCAGCAGAGACAGTAACACCGGGGAGCTGTTTTTT. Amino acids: CASRDSNTGELFF.

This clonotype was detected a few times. CDR3 region: CSAKDKKGTDTQYF. In nucleotides, the CDR3 is TGCAGTGCTAAAGACAAGAAGGGGACAGATACGCAGTATTTT. This sequence joins TRBV20-1 and TRBJ2-3; perhaps TRBD1 as D (5 bases). The CDR3 totals 14 residues. From germline, CDR1 is DFQATT and CDR2 SNEGSKA (reference sequence). V lost 4 bases and J 3 bases, leaving 14 bases between the germline ends.

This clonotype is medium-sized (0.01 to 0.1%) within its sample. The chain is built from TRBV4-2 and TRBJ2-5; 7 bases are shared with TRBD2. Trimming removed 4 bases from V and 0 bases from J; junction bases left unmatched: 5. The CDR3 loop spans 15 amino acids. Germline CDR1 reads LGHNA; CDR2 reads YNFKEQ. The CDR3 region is CASSPRTSDQETQYF. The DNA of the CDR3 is TGTGCCAGCAGCCCCCGTACTAGCGACCAAGAGACCCAGTACTTC.